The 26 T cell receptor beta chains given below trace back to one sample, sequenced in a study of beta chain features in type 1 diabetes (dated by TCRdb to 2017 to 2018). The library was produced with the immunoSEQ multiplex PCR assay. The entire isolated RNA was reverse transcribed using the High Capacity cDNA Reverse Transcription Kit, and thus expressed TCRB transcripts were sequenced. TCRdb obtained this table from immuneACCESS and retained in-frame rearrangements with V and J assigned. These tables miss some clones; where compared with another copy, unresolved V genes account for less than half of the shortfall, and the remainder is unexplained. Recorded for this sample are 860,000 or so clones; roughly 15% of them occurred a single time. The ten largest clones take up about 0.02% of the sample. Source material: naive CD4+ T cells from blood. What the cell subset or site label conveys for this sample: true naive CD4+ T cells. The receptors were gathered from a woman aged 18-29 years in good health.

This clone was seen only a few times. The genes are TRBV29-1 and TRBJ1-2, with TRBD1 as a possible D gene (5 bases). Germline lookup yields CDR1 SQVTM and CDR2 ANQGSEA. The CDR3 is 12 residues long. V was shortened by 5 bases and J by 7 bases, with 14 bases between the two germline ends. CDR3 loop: CSVLTASGGYTF. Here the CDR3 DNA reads TGCAGCGTTTTGACAGCATCGGGTGGCTACACCTTC.

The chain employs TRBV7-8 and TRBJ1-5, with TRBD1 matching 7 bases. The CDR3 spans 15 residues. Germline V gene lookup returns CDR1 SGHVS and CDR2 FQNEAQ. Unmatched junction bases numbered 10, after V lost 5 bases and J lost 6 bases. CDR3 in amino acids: CASSRQGLIGQPQHF. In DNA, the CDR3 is TGTGCCAGCAGCCGACAGGGATTGATTGGTCAGCCCCAGCATTTT.

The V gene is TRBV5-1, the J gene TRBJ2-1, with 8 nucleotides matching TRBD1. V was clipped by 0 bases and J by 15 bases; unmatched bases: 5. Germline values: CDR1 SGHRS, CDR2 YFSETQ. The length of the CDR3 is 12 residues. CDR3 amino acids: CASSLGPDRVFF. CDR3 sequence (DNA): TGCGCCAGCAGCTTGGGACCGGACAGGGTGTTCTTC.

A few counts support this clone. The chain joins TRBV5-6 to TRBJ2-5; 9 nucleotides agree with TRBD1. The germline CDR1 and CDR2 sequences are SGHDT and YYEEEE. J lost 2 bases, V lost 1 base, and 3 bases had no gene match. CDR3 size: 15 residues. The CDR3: CASSLRTGVQETQYF. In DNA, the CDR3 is TGTGCCAGCAGCTTGAGGACAGGGGTACAAGAGACCCAGTACTTC.

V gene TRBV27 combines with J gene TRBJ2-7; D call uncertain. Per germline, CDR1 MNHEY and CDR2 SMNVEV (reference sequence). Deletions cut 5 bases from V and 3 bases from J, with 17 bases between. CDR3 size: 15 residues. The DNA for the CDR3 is TGTGCCAGCAGTCCAACGTATGGGGTGAGCTACGAGCAGTACTTC. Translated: CASSPTYGVSYEQYF.

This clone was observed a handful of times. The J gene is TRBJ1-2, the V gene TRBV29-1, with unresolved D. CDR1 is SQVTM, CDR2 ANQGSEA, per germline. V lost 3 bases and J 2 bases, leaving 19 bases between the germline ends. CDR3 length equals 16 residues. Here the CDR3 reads CSVDLLIDLLNYGYTF. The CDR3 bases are TGCAGCGTTGACCTTCTTATCGACCTCCTAAACTATGGCTACACCTTC.

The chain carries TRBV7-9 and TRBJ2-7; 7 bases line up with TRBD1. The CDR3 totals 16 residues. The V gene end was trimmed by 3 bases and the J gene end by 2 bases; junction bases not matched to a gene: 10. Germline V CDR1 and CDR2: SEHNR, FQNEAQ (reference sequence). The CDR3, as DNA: TGTGCCAGCAGCTTTTCCAGGGGGTACCCAACCTACGAGCAGTACTTC. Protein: CASSFSRGYPTYEQYF.

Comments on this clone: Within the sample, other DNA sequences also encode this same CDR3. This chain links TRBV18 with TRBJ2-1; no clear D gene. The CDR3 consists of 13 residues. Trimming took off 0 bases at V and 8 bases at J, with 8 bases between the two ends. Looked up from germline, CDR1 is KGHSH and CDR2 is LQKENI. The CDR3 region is CASSPPGRYEQFF. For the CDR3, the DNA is TGTGCCAGCTCACCACCGGGCAGGTATGAGCAGTTCTTC.

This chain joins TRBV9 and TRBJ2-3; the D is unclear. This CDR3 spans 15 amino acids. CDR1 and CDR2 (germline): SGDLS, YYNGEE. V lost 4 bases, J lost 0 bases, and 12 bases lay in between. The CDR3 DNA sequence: TGTGCCAGCAGCCCCCGATCAGATAGCACAGATACGCAGTATTTT. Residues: CASSPRSDSTDTQYF.

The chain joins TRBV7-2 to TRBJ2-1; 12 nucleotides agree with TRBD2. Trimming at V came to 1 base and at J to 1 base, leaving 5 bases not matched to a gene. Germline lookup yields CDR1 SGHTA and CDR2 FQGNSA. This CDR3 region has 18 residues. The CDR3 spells CASSLVGLAGGSYNEQFF. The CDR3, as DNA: TGTGCCAGCAGCTTAGTCGGGCTAGCGGGAGGGTCCTACAATGAGCAGTTCTTC.

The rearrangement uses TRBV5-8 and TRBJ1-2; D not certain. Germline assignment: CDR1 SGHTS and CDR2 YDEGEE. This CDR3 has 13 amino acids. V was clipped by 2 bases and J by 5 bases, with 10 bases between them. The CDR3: CASSLSVLYGYTF. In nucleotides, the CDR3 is TGTGCCAGCAGCTTAAGCGTTCTATATGGCTACACCTTC.

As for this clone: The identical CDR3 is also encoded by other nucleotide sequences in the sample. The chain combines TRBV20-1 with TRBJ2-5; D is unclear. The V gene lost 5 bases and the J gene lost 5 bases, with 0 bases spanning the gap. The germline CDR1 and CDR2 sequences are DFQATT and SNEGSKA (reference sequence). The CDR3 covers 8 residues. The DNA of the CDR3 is TGCAGTGCTGAGACCCAGTACTTC. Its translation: CSAETQYF.

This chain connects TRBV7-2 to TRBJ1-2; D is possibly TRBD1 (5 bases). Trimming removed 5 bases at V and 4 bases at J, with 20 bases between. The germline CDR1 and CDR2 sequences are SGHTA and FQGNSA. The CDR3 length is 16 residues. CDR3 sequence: CASSPHRTRRTYGYTF. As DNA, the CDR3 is TGTGCCAGCAGCCCCCACAGGACCCGACGCACCTATGGCTACACCTTC.

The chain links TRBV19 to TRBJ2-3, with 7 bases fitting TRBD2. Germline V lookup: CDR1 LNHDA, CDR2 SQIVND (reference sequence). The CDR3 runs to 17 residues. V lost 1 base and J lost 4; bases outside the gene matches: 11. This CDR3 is CASSIGPRGSVADTQYF. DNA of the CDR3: TGTGCCAGTAGTATAGGGCCCCGCGGGAGTGTTGCAGATACGCAGTATTTT.

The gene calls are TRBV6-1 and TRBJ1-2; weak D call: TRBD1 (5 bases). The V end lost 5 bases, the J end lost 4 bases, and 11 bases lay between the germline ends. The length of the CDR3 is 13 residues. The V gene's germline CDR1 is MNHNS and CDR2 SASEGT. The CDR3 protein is CASSRGRSYGYTF. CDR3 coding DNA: TGTGCCAGCAGTAGGGGACGGAGCTATGGCTACACCTTC.

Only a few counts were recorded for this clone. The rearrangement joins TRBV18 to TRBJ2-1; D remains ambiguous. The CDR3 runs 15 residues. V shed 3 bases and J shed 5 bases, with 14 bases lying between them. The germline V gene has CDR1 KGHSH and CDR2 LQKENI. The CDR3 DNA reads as TGTGCCAGCTCACCGTCCGGCAGAACCCACAATGAGCAGTTCTTC. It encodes CASSPSGRTHNEQFF. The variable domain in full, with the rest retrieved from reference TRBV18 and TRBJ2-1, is NAGVMQNPRHLVRRRGQEARLRCSPMKGHSHVYWYRQLPEEGLKFMVYLQKENIIDESGMPKERFSAEFPKEGPSILRIQQVVRGDSAAYFCASSPSGRTHNEQFFGPGTRLTVL.

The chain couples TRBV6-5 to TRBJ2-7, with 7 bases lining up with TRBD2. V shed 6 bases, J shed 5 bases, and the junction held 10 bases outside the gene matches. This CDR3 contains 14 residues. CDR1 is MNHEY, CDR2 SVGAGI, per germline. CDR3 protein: CASSDPSGPHEQYF. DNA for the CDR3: TGTGCCAGCAGCGATCCTAGCGGTCCCCACGAGCAGTACTTC.

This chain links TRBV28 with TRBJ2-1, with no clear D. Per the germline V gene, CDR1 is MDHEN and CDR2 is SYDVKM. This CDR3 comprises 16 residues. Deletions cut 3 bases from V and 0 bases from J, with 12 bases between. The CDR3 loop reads CASSLTADGSYNEQFF. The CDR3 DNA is TGTGCCAGCAGTTTGACCGCTGACGGCTCCTACAATGAGCAGTTCTTC.

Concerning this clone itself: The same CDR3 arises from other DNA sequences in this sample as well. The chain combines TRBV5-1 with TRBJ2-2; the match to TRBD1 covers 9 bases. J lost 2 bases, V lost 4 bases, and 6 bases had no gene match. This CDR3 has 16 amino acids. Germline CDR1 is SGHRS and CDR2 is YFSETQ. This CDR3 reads CASSPRTGVNTGELFF. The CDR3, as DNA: TGCGCCAGCAGCCCCCGGACAGGGGTCAACACCGGGGAGCTGTTTTTT. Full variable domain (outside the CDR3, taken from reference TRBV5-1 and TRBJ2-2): KAGVTQTPRYLIKTRGQQVTLSCSPISGHRSVSWYQQTPGQGLQFLFEYFSETQRNKGNFPGRFSGRQFSNSRSEMNVSTLELGDSALYLCASSPRTGVNTGELFFGEGSRLTVL.

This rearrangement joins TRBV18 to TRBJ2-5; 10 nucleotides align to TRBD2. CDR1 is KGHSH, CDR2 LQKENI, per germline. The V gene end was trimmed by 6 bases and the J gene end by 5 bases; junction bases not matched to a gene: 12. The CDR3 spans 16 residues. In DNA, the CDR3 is TGTGCCAGCTCCCCCCGGGGGTCTAGCGGGAGTGAGACCCAGTACTTC. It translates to CASSPRGSSGSETQYF.

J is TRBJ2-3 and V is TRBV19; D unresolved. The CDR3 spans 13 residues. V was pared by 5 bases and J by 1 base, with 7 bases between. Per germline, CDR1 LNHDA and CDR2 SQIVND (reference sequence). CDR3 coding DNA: TGTGCCAGTAGTGCACAACGCACAGATACGCAGTATTTT. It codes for CASSAQRTDTQYF.

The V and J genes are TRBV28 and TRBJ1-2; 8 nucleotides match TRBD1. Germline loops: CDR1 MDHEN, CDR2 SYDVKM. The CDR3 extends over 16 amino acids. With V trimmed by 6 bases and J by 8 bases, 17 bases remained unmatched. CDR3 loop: CASSRTGQDSVWGYTF. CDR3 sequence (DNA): TGTGCCAGCAGCCGAACGGGACAGGACTCTGTGTGGGGCTACACCTTC.

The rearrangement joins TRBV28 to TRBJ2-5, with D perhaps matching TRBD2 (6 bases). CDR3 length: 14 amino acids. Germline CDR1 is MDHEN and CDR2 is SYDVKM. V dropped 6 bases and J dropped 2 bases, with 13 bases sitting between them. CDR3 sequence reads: CASSESGTQETQYF. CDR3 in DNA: TGTGCCAGCAGCGAATCCGGGACTCAAGAGACCCAGTACTTC.

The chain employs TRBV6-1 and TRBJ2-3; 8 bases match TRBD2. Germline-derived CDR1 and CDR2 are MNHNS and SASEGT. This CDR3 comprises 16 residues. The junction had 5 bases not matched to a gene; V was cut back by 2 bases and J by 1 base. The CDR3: CASSERQRERTDTQYF. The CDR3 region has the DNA TGTGCCAGCAGTGAAAGGCAGCGGGAGCGCACAGATACGCAGTATTTT.

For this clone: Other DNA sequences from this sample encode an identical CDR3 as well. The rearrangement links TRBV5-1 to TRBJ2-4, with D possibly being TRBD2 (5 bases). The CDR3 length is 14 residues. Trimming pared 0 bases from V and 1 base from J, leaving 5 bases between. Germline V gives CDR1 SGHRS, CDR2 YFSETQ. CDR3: CASSLGEAKNIQYF. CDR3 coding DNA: TGCGCCAGCAGCTTGGGGGAGGCCAAAAACATTCAGTACTTC.

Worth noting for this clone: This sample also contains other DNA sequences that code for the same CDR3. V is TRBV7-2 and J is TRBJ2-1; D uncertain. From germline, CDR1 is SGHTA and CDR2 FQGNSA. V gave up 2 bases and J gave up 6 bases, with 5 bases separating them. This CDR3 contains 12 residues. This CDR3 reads CASSLRINEQFF. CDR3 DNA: TGTGCCAGCAGCTTACGTATCAATGAGCAGTTCTTC.